The 24 T cell receptor beta chains below come from one sample, sequenced in a study of blood T cell repertoires in COVID-19 (TCRdb year 2020). To prepare the library, the immunoSEQ multiplex PCR assay was applied. The table was pulled from immuneACCESS by TCRdb, which kept in-frame rearrangements only. Such tables lose some clones; where checked, under half of the loss comes from unresolved V genes, and the rest has no known cause. In all, the sample holds around 100,000 clones, and about 84% of those were seen once. Clones ranked in the top ten supply around 13% of the sample. What was sequenced was peripheral blood. The receptors here all came from a human donor in a cohort sampled during active COVID-19.

V is TRBV29-1 and J is TRBJ1-5; maybe TRBD1 (6 bases). The CDR3 has 13 residues. Trimming cost V 7 bases and J 7 bases, with 17 bases left between them. Germline CDR1 and CDR2: SQVTM and ANQGSEA. Written as DNA, the CDR3 is TGCAGCGCTAGAACAGGGTCTGGGCAGCCCCAGCATTTT. It is translated as CSARTGSGQPQHF.

This clone showed up just once. The chain combines TRBV6-6 with TRBJ1-5; no reliable D call. Trimming cost V 0 bases and J 3 bases, with 6 bases left between them. The CDR3 loop spans 14 amino acids. Looked up from germline, CDR1 is MNHNY and CDR2 is SVGAGI (reference sequence). This CDR3 is CASSYSEDNQPQHF. CDR3 sequence (DNA): TGTGCCAGCAGTTACTCGGAGGACAATCAGCCCCAGCATTTT.

This chain links TRBV5-4 with TRBJ1-4, with no clear D. This CDR3 comprises 15 residues. CDR1 is SGHNT and CDR2 is YYREEE in the germline V gene (reference sequence). V dropped 0 bases and J dropped 2 bases, with 8 bases sitting between them. The CDR3 here is CASSLGAATNEKLFF. Written as DNA, the CDR3 is TGTGCCAGCAGCTTGGGGGCAGCCACTAATGAAAAACTGTTTTTT.

The V gene is TRBV7-2, the J gene TRBJ2-7; D is possibly TRBD2 (6 bases). This CDR3 is 14 amino acids long. Deletions cut 1 base from V and 6 bases from J, with 13 bases between. Germline V gene sequence: CDR1 SGHTA, CDR2 FQGNSA. The CDR3 is CASSLVHGGSEQYF. The CDR3 DNA reads TGTGCCAGCAGCTTAGTTCATGGGGGGTCCGAGCAGTACTTC. Full variable domain (missing parts from reference TRBV7-2 and TRBJ2-7): GAGVSQSPSNKVTEKGKDVELRCDPISGHTALYWYRQSLGQGLEFLIYFQGNSAPDKSGLPSDRFSAERTGGSVSTLTIQRTQQEDSAVYLCASSLVHGGSEQYFGPGTRLTVT.

The chain uses TRBV5-1 and TRBJ2-7; 13 bases are shared with TRBD2. CDR3 size: 14 residues. Germline loops: CDR1 SGHRS, CDR2 YFSETQ. The V and J ends lost 0 bases and 11 bases, in that order; junction bases with no gene match: 5. The CDR3 loop is CASSLGGLAGVEYF. The CDR3 DNA reads TGCGCCAGCAGCTTGGGAGGACTAGCGGGAGTTGAGTACTTC.

This clone was detected once. This chain joins TRBV6-2 or TRBV6-3 and TRBJ1-6; D perhaps matches TRBD1 (6 bases). CDR3 length: 14 amino acids. The V end was cut by 0 bases, the J end by 10 bases, with 10 bases between. Germline CDR1 reads MNHEY; CDR2 reads SVGEGT. The CDR3 protein is CASSYSGGHSPLHF. The CDR3 DNA sequence: TGTGCCAGCAGTTACTCAGGGGGACACTCACCCCTCCACTTT.

V is TRBV13 and J is TRBJ2-3; the match to TRBD1 covers 8 bases. The ends lost 3 bases at V and 4 bases at J; junction bases unmatched: 0. The germline gives CDR1 PRHDT, CDR2 FYEKMQ (reference sequence). This CDR3 contains 13 residues. CDR3 nucleotide sequence: TGTGCCAGCAGCTTGACAGGGGCAGATACGCAGTATTTT. Protein sequence: CASSLTGADTQYF.

The chain joins TRBV28 to TRBJ1-1, with 7 bases identical to TRBD1. The CDR3 loop spans 14 amino acids. J lost 5 bases, V lost 5 bases, and 8 bases had no gene match. Germline V gene lookup returns CDR1 MDHEN and CDR2 SYDVKM. CDR3 in amino acids: CASSQTGSVTEAFF. CDR3 DNA sequence: TGTGCCAGCAGTCAGACAGGGTCTGTTACTGAAGCTTTCTTT.

In nucleotides, the CDR3 is TGTGCCAGCAGCTTAGTAGTCGCGGGGGGAGGTGATACGCAGTATTTT. Translated: CASSLVVAGGGDTQYF. The chain couples TRBV7-2 to TRBJ2-3; 8 nucleotides line up with TRBD2. From germline, CDR1 is SGHTA and CDR2 FQGNSA. CDR3 length equals 16 residues. Trimming at V came to 1 base and at J to 6 bases, leaving 9 bases not matched to a gene.

The gene calls are TRBV19 and TRBJ2-2; 7 bases map to TRBD1. The germline V gene encodes CDR1 LNHDA and CDR2 SQIVND (reference sequence). Trimming removed 9 bases from V and 1 base from J; junction bases left unmatched: 2. The CDR3 has 13 amino acids. CDR3 in DNA: TGTGCCAGCAGACAGGGGAACACCGGGGAGCTGTTTTTT. Translated: CASRQGNTGELFF.

This clone showed up just a few times. This sequence joins TRBV2 and TRBJ1-3; 7 bases match TRBD1. Germline lookup yields CDR1 SNHLY and CDR2 FYNNEI. This CDR3 contains 13 residues. With 5 bases clipped from V and 8 bases from J, the junction kept 6 bases outside the gene matches. CDR3 sequence reads: CASSTGAGDTIYF. The CDR3 DNA sequence: TGTGCCAGCAGTACAGGGGCAGGGGACACCATATATTTT.

CDR3 residues: CASSLGDRGPGISGYTF. In DNA form, the CDR3 reads TGTGCCAGCAGCTTAGGGGACAGGGGTCCAGGAATCTCTGGCTACACCTTC. V is TRBV5-6 and J is TRBJ1-2; 10 bases map to TRBD1. CDR1 and CDR2 from the germline V gene are SGHDT and YYEEEE. V lost 2 bases to trimming and J lost 7 bases; unmatched junction nucleotides: 14. The CDR3 covers 17 residues.

The chain couples TRBV7-2 to TRBJ1-3, with D perhaps matching TRBD1 (5 bases). The germline gives CDR1 SGHTA, CDR2 FQGNSA. This CDR3 spans 12 amino acids. Trimming cost V 3 bases and J 7 bases, with 7 bases left between them. This CDR3 reads CASSFGGNTIYF. CDR3 nucleotide sequence: TGTGCCAGCAGCTTTGGGGGGAACACCATATATTTT.

This chain connects TRBV11-2 to TRBJ1-2; TRBD1 is a possible D gene (5 bases). The CDR3 contains 13 residues. CDR1 and CDR2 (germline): SGHAT, FQNNGV. V shed 2 bases and J shed 8 bases, with 12 bases lying between them. CDR3 region: CASSLSGEGGYTF. Here the CDR3 DNA reads TGTGCCAGCAGCTTATCGGGGGAAGGGGGCTACACCTTC.

This chain links TRBV6-5 with TRBJ1-2; D uncertain. The CDR3 spans 12 residues. The germline V gene encodes CDR1 MNHEY and CDR2 SVGAGI. Trimming removed 6 bases from V and 2 bases from J, with 7 bases in between. The CDR3 reads CASSGVNYGYTF. The DNA of the CDR3 is TGTGCCAGCAGCGGAGTGAACTATGGCTACACCTTC.

This chain joins TRBV30 and TRBJ2-2, with TRBD1 matching 9 bases. The CDR3 has 14 residues. Germline CDR1 GTSNPN, CDR2 SVGIG (reference sequence). V lost 5 bases to trimming and J lost 5 bases; unmatched junction nucleotides: 6. This CDR3 reads CAWDPGQGTGELFF. The CDR3 DNA sequence: TGTGCCTGGGACCCGGGACAGGGTACCGGGGAGCTGTTTTTT.

The chain links TRBV10-2 to TRBJ1-5; 7 bases match TRBD1. The germline CDR1 and CDR2 sequences are WSHSY and SAAADI. The CDR3 covers 16 residues. V gave up 0 bases and J gave up 2 bases; unmatched junction bases: 4. The CDR3 sequence: CASSESVGQGNQPQHF. DNA of the CDR3: TGCGCCAGCAGTGAGTCGGTAGGACAGGGCAATCAGCCCCAGCATTTT.

This rearrangement joins TRBV4-3 to TRBJ1-2; the D is unclear. V lost 3 bases, J lost 0 bases, and 14 bases lay in between. CDR3 size: 16 residues. The germline V gene has CDR1 LGHNA and CDR2 YSLEER. The CDR3 spells CASSQRETDPNYGYTF. CDR3 nucleotides: TGCGCCAGCAGCCAGCGGGAGACGGATCCTAACTATGGCTACACCTTC.

This sequence joins TRBV3-1 (or the pseudogene TRBV3-2) and TRBJ1-6; no reliable D call. V shed 2 bases and J shed 2 bases, with 10 bases lying between them. This CDR3 region has 16 residues. Germline V CDR1 and CDR2: LGHDT, YNNKEL (reference sequence). The CDR3 DNA sequence: TGTGCCAGCAGCCAACTCAGATATCCCTATAATTCACCCCTCCACTTT. Residues: CASSQLRYPYNSPLHF.

The chain links TRBV3-1 (or the pseudogene TRBV3-2) to TRBJ1-4, with TRBD1 matching 8 bases. The CDR3 loop spans 14 amino acids. V lost 5 bases, J lost 7 bases, and 6 bases stayed unmatched. The germline V gene has CDR1 LGHDT and CDR2 YNNKEL (reference sequence). The CDR3 DNA follows: TGTGCCAGCAGCTTTTCGGACAGGGTTGAAAAACTGTTTTTT. Amino acid sequence: CASSFSDRVEKLFF.

This clone came up once. This chain links TRBV5-1 with TRBJ2-1; 7 nucleotides match TRBD1. The CDR3 has 13 residues. Germline CDR1 reads SGHRS; CDR2 reads YFSETQ. V lost 4 bases to trimming and J lost 9 bases; unmatched junction nucleotides: 7. CDR3 DNA: TGCGCCAGCAGCCTTGACAGGGATGGTGAGCAGTTCTTC. It is translated as CASSLDRDGEQFF.

The chain couples TRBV3-1 (or the pseudogene TRBV3-2) to TRBJ2-1; possible D gene TRBD2, 6 bases. The CDR3 spans 14 residues. V lost 6 bases and J lost 9, with 18 bases in between. From germline, CDR1 is LGHDT and CDR2 YNNKEL (reference sequence). The chain's CDR3 is CASSRYAGKAEQFF. The CDR3 DNA reads as TGTGCCAGCAGTCGCTATGCGGGGAAGGCTGAGCAGTTCTTC.

The rearrangement uses TRBV9 and TRBJ2-1; 13 positions agree with TRBD2. J was trimmed by 6 bases and V by 4 bases; bases with no gene match: 4. This CDR3 region has 15 residues. Germline CDR1 is SGDLS and CDR2 is YYNGEE. The CDR3 spells CASSPRTSGSNEQFF. The CDR3 DNA follows: TGTGCCAGCAGCCCCCGGACTAGCGGGAGCAATGAGCAGTTCTTC.

The chain is built from TRBV5-1 and TRBJ2-7; 7 nucleotides line up with TRBD1. Germline values: CDR1 SGHRS, CDR2 YFSETQ. The CDR3 has 16 residues. Losses at the gene ends were 0 bases for V and 1 base for J; bases not matched to a gene: 7. The CDR3: CASSLATGTVSYEQYF. The CDR3 DNA sequence: TGCGCCAGCAGCTTGGCGACAGGGACAGTGTCCTACGAGCAGTACTTC. Full variable domain (missing parts from reference TRBV5-1 and TRBJ2-7): KAGVTQTPRYLIKTRGQQVTLSCSPISGHRSVSWYQQTPGQGLQFLFEYFSETQRNKGNFPGRFSGRQFSNSRSEMNVSTLELGDSALYLCASSLATGTVSYEQYFGPGTRLTVT.